Below are 22 T cell receptor beta chains sequenced from a single sample in a study of cytomegalovirus exposure and HLA in healthy donors. Primers included in the PCR were 60 Vbeta and 13 Jbeta primers. Clones were read by immunoSEQ multiplex PCR, and TCRdb kept only the in-frame ones, dropping some. This sample has over 150,000 clones, with 75% to 85% found just once. Sequenced: PBMCs. The receptor source for this set is a middle-aged woman in good health and CMV-seropositive.

This clone was recorded only once. This chain joins TRBV4-2 and TRBJ2-1; TRBD2 matches at 7 bases. CDR1 LGHNA and CDR2 YNFKEQ come from the germline V gene. The CDR3 has 16 residues. Trimming removed 1 base from V and 6 bases from J; junction bases left unmatched: 9. The CDR3: CASSQAVAGVSNEQFF. The CDR3 DNA follows: TGTGCCAGCAGCCAAGCAGTCGCGGGAGTTTCCAATGAGCAGTTCTTC.

This clone is labeled medium-sized. The CDR3 nucleotides are TGTGCCAGCAGTGAAGGACAGGGCGGAGAGACCCAGTACTTC. Protein sequence: CASSEGQGGETQYF. The rearrangement joins TRBV6-1 to TRBJ2-5; 7 bases agree with TRBD1. Germline CDR1 is MNHNS and CDR2 is SASEGT. After removal of 1 base from V and 4 bases from J, the junction contained 3 bases not matched to a gene. CDR3 length: 14 residues.

The V gene is TRBV30, the J gene TRBJ2-2; D is undetermined. This CDR3 is 16 amino acids long. Per the germline V gene, CDR1 is GTSNPN and CDR2 is SVGIG (reference sequence). The V end was cut by 3 bases, the J end by 3 bases, with 17 bases between. The CDR3 coding sequence is TGTGCCTGGAGACCCCCTAAGGAGCGTCACACCGGGGAGCTGTTTTTT. Translated: CAWRPPKERHTGELFF.

In its sample, this clone was seen a few times. The gene calls are TRBV29-1 and TRBJ2-1, with D possibly being TRBD2 (5 bases). From germline, CDR1 is SQVTM and CDR2 ANQGSEA. The V end lost 6 bases, the J end lost 8 bases, and 20 bases lay between the germline ends. The CDR3 totals 14 residues. Written as DNA, the CDR3 is TGCAGCGTCGACCGGGTGGACTCTCCGGATGAGCAGTTCTTC. Translation gives CSVDRVDSPDEQFF.

This clone has more than one count but fewer than ten. The V call is TRBV13, the J call TRBJ1-2, with a tentative D call TRBD1 (5 bases). The CDR3 has 17 amino acids. V was pared by 2 bases and J by 4 bases, with 20 bases between. Per the germline V gene, CDR1 is PRHDT and CDR2 is FYEKMQ (reference sequence). In DNA, the CDR3 is TGTGCCAGCAGCTTACGGGGTCGCAGTGGGGGGAGCTATGGCTACACCTTC. Its protein product is CASSLRGRSGGSYGYTF.

The chain has TRBV6-1 and TRBJ1-1; 8 bases map to TRBD1. V was clipped by 3 bases and J by 1 base; unmatched bases: 4. The CDR3 runs 15 residues. Germline V lookup: CDR1 MNHNS, CDR2 SASEGT. In DNA, the CDR3 is TGTGCCAGCAGTGACAGGGGGCGCCCGAACACTGAAGCTTTCTTT. It encodes CASSDRGRPNTEAFF.

This clone was picked up one time. This chain joins TRBV6-5 and TRBJ2-7; 8 nucleotides agree with TRBD2. This CDR3 has 14 residues. The germline V gene has CDR1 MNHEY and CDR2 SVGAGI. V gave up 2 bases and J gave up 6 bases; unmatched junction bases: 6. The chain's CDR3 is CASSYREGLAEQYF. The CDR3, as DNA: TGTGCCAGCAGTTACCGGGAGGGGTTAGCCGAGCAGTACTTC.

Concerning this clone itself: Other DNA sequences in the same sample also yield this CDR3. This rearrangement joins TRBV9 to TRBJ1-1; tentative D call: TRBD1 (5 bases). The CDR3 has 14 residues. The germline gives CDR1 SGDLS, CDR2 YYNGEE. Trimming left V 0 bases short and J 5 bases short, with 11 bases between. CDR3 in DNA: TGTGCCAGCAGCGTAGCGGGGGGGAATACTGAAGCTTTCTTT. This translates into CASSVAGGNTEAFF.

The chain combines TRBV30 with TRBJ1-5, with TRBD1 as a possible D gene (6 bases). V lost 2 bases to trimming and J lost 6 bases, with 11 bases between them. The length of the CDR3 is 13 residues. Germline CDR1 and CDR2: GTSNPN and SVGIG (reference sequence). Written as DNA, the CDR3 is TGTGCCTGGAGTCAGGGGAGCGTTCAGCCCCAGCATTTT. The encoded protein is CAWSQGSVQPQHF.

This chain connects TRBV19 to TRBJ1-2, with 8 positions matching TRBD1. CDR1 is LNHDA and CDR2 is SQIVND in the germline V gene (reference sequence). This CDR3 is built from 15 residues. The J segment lost 4 bases and the V segment lost 3 bases, leaving 7 bases of the junction unmatched. In DNA, the CDR3 is TGTGCCAGTAGTATGACGCAGGGGGCGACCTATGGCTACACCTTC. Protein product: CASSMTQGATYGYTF.

The CDR3 DNA sequence: TGTGCCAGCCGGGAGGGGCTGGACTATGGCTACACCTTC. Translated, it gives CASREGLDYGYTF. The chain recombines TRBV19 with TRBJ1-2; possibly TRBD1 for D (5 bases). With 9 bases removed from V and 3 bases from J, the gap between germline ends came to 14 bases. Looked up from germline, CDR1 is LNHDA and CDR2 is SQIVND (reference sequence). CDR3 length: 13 amino acids.

This CDR3 is CASSAQGPSNQPQHF. The DNA for the CDR3 is TGTGCCAGCAGCGCACAGGGTCCGAGCAATCAGCCCCAGCATTTT. V usage is TRBV16 and J usage is TRBJ1-5; tentatively, D is TRBD1 (6 bases). Germline lookup yields CDR1 KGHSY and CDR2 FQNENV. V was cut by 5 bases and J by 1 base, with 12 bases left in between. The CDR3 is made up of 15 amino acids.

The chain carries TRBV30 and TRBJ2-2, with 10 bases identical to TRBD1. Per the germline V gene, CDR1 is GTSNPN and CDR2 is SVGIG (reference sequence). The length of the CDR3 is 15 residues. The trim removed 0 bases at V and 5 bases at J, leaving 3 bases unmatched. This CDR3 reads CAWSVRQGATGELFF. The CDR3 DNA sequence: TGTGCCTGGAGTGTCCGACAGGGGGCGACCGGGGAGCTGTTTTTT.

The V call is TRBV7-9, the J call TRBJ2-1; tentative D call: TRBD2 (5 bases). This CDR3 has 18 amino acids. Trimming removed 2 bases from V and 0 bases from J, with 17 bases in between. The germline gives CDR1 SEHNR, CDR2 FQNEAQ (reference sequence). For the CDR3, the DNA is TGTGCCAGCAGCTTATACCGGACTTCCCCGAGCTCCTACAATGAGCAGTTCTTC. Translating gives CASSLYRTSPSSYNEQFF.

V is TRBV10-3 and J is TRBJ2-6; a possible D gene is TRBD2 (6 bases). The CDR3 covers 13 residues. CDR1 and CDR2 (germline): ENHRY, SYGVKD. Trimming left V 10 bases short and J 1 base short, with 8 bases between. The CDR3 is CATGTSGANVLTF. In DNA, the CDR3 is TGTGCCACCGGGACTTCTGGGGCCAACGTCCTGACTTTC.

V usage is TRBV5-8 and J usage is TRBJ1-5; no firm D call. The germline gives CDR1 SGHTS, CDR2 YDEGEE. Between the trimmed V and J ends, which lost 4 bases and 4 bases, there was a span of 6 bases. CDR3 size: 12 residues. CDR3 bases: TGTGCCAGCAGCAAACAGAATCAGCCCCAGCATTTT. Translating gives CASSKQNQPQHF.

This clone was recorded a few times. V usage is TRBV30 and J usage is TRBJ1-2; tentatively, D is TRBD1 (5 bases). Germline values: CDR1 GTSNPN, CDR2 SVGIG (reference sequence). The CDR3 runs 14 residues. Between the trimmed V and J ends, which lost 0 bases and 2 bases, there was a span of 10 bases. The CDR3, as DNA: TGTGCCTGGAGTGTACGCAGGGAAAACTATGGCTACACCTTC. Translating it yields CAWSVRRENYGYTF.

The V and J genes are TRBV4-1 and TRBJ2-1, with TRBD2 matching over 8 bases. The CDR3 loop spans 19 amino acids. Trimming took 1 base from V and 2 from J; bases not matched to a gene: 13. Looked up from germline, CDR1 is MGHRA and CDR2 is YSYEKL. CDR3 DNA: TGCGCCAGCAGCCAAGCCTCTGGTAGGAGCGGGAGTCCCTACAATGAGCAGTTCTTC. Its translation is CASSQASGRSGSPYNEQFF.

This clone was observed a few times. This rearrangement joins TRBV11-3 to TRBJ1-2; no clear D gene. V lost 6 bases, J lost 6 bases, and 14 bases lay in between. CDR1 SGHNT and CDR2 YENEEA come from the germline V gene. The CDR3 is made up of 13 amino acids. The CDR3 spells CASREGDSDGYTF. The CDR3 bases are TGTGCCAGCAGAGAAGGAGACTCCGATGGCTACACCTTC.

The chain uses TRBV7-9 and TRBJ2-7, with 8 bases that match TRBD1. Germline-derived CDR1 and CDR2 are SEHNR and FQNEAQ (reference sequence). V lost 2 bases to trimming and J lost 8 bases; unmatched junction nucleotides: 8. CDR3 size: 14 residues. This CDR3 is CASSLTGGERQQYF. CDR3 nucleotides: TGTGCCAGCAGCTTAACAGGGGGTGAGAGGCAGCAGTACTTC.

The chain links TRBV6-1 to TRBJ1-2, with D possibly matching TRBD1 (5 bases). Germline V gene data show CDR1 as MNHNS and CDR2 as SASEGT. The CDR3 runs 15 residues. The ends were cut back, 4 bases at V and 6 bases at J, with 18 bases in the middle. The CDR3: CASSVGSGKNHGYTF. DNA for the CDR3: TGTGCCAGCAGTGTAGGGTCAGGGAAAAACCATGGCTACACCTTC.

This clone appeared once. CDR3 region: CASSLRTSGSTDTQYF. In DNA, the CDR3 is TGTGCCAGCAGCCTCCGGACTAGCGGAAGCACAGATACGCAGTATTTT. The chain joins TRBV9 to TRBJ2-3; 10 bases map to TRBD2. Trimming cost V 4 bases and J 0 bases; bases outside gene matches: 5. The CDR3 contains 16 residues. Germline loops: CDR1 SGDLS, CDR2 YYNGEE.